Sequencing of this TCR beta chain was carried out in a study of control samples from healthy donors and cancer patients. Turning to this clone: Different DNA sequences within this sample yield the same CDR3.

The method was immunoSEQ multiplex PCR; TCRdb's version includes in-frame clones alone and lacks a portion of them. Of about 49,000 clones listed, around nine tenths are singletons. Sequences were obtained from PBMCs. This TCR was sampled from a man aged 25-40 years with colorectal cancer.

The CDR3 nucleotides read TGTGCCAGCAGCTTGTCAGCAGATACGCAGTATTTT. Its translation: CASSLSADTQYF. The chain combines TRBV5-6 with TRBJ2-3; the D is unclear. CDR1 and CDR2 from the germline V gene are SGHDT and YYEEEE. CDR3 size: 12 residues. V gave up 1 base and J gave up 4 bases, with 4 bases separating them.